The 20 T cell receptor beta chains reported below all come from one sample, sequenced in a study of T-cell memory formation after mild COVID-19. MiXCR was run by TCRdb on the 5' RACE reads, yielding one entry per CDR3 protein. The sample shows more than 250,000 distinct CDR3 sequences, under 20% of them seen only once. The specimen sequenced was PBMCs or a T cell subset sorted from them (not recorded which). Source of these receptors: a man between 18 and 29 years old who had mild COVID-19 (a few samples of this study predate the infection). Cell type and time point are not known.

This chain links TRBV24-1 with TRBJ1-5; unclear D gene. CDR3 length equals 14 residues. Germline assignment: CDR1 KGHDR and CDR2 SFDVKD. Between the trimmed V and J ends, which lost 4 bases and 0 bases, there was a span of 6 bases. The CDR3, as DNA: TGTGCCACCAGTGAGTCAGATAGCAATCAGCCCCAGCATTTT. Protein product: CATSESDSNQPQHF.

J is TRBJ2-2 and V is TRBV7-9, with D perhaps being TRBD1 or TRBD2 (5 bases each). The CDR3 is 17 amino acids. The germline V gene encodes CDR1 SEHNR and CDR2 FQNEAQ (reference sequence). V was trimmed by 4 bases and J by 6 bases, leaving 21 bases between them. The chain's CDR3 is CASSYARDASLAGELFF. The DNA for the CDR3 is TGTGCCAGCAGCTACGCTCGGGACGCCTCATTGGCCGGGGAGCTGTTTTTT.

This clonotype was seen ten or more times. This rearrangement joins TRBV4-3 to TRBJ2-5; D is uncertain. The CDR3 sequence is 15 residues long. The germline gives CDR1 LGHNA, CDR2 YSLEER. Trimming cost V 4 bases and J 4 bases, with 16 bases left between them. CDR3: CASSRLQAPGETQYF. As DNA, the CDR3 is TGCGCCAGCAGCCGACTTCAGGCCCCGGGAGAGACCCAGTACTTC.

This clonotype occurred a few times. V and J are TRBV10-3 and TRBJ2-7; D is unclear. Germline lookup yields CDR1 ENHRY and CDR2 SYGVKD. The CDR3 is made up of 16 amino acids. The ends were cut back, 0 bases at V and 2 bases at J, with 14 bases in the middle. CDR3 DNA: TGTGCCATCAGTGAGTCTCTAGTTCCTACCGCCTACGAGCAGTACGTC. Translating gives CAISESLVPTAYEQYV.

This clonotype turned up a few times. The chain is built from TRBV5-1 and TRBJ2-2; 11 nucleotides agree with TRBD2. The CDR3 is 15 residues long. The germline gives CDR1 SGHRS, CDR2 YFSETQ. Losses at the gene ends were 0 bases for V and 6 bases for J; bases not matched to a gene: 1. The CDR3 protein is CASSLVGLAAGELFF. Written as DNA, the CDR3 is TGCGCCAGCAGCTTGGTGGGACTAGCGGCCGGGGAGCTGTTTTTT.

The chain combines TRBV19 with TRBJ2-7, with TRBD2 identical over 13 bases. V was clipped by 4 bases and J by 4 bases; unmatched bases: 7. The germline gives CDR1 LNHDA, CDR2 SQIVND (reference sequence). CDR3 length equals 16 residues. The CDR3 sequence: CASSKGLAGNEYEQYF. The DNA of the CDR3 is TGTGCCAGTAGTAAGGGACTAGCGGGGAACGAGTACGAGCAGTACTTC.

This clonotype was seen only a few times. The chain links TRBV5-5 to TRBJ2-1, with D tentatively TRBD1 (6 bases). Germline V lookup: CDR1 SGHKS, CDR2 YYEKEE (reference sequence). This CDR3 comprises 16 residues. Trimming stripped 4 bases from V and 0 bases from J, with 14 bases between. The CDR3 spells CASSLGHQSSYNEQFF. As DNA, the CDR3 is TGTGCCAGCAGCCTGGGACACCAGAGCTCCTACAATGAGCAGTTCTTC.

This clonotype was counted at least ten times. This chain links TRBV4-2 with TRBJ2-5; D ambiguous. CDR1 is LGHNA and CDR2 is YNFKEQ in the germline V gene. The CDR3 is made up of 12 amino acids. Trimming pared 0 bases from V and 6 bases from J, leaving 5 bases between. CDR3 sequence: CASSQERQTQYF. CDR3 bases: TGTGCCAGCAGCCAAGAGCGACAGACCCAGTACTTC.

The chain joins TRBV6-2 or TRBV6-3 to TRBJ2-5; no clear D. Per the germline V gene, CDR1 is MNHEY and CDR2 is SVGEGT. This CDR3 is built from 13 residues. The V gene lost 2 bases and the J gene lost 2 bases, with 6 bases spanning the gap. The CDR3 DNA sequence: TGTGCCAGCAGTTACGGTCAGCAAGAGACCCAGTACTTC. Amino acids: CASSYGQQETQYF.

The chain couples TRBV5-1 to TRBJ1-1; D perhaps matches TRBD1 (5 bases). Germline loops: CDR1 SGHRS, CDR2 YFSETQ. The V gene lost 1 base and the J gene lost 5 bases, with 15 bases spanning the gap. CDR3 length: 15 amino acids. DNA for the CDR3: TGCGCCAGCAGCTTGTTTGGGGGTAGGGAGACTGAAGCTTTCTTT. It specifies CASSLFGGRETEAFF. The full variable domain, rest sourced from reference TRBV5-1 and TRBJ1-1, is KAGVTQTPRYLIKTRGQQVTLSCSPISGHRSVSWYQQTPGQGLQFLFEYFSETQRNKGNFPGRFSGRQFSNSRSEMNVSTLELGDSALYLCASSLFGGRETEAFFGQGTRLTVV.

The CDR3 sequence is CASSLAAGALYNEQFF. The DNA for the CDR3 is TGCGCCAGCAGCTTGGCCGCAGGGGCTCTCTACAATGAGCAGTTCTTC. This chain links TRBV5-1 with TRBJ2-1; a weak D match, TRBD1 (6 bases). Germline CDR1 is SGHRS and CDR2 is YFSETQ. CDR3 length: 16 amino acids. V dropped 0 bases and J dropped 3 bases, with 13 bases sitting between them. Combining the CDR3 with reference TRBV5-1 and TRBJ2-1 gives the whole variable domain KAGVTQTPRYLIKTRGQQVTLSCSPISGHRSVSWYQQTPGQGLQFLFEYFSETQRNKGNFPGRFSGRQFSNSRSEMNVSTLELGDSALYLCASSLAAGALYNEQFFGPGTRLTVL.

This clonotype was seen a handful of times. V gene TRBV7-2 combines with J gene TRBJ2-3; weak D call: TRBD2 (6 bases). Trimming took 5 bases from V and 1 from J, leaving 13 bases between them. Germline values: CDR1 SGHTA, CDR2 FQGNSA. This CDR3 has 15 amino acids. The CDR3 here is CASSNVGGGTDTQYF. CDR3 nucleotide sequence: TGTGCCAGCAGCAACGTTGGCGGGGGCACAGATACGCAGTATTTT.

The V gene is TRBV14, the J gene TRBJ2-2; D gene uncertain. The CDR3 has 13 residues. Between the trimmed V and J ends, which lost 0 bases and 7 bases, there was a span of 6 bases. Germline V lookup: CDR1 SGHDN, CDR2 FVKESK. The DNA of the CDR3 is TGTGCCAGCAGCCAAGATTGGAACGGGGAGCTGTTTTTT. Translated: CASSQDWNGELFF.

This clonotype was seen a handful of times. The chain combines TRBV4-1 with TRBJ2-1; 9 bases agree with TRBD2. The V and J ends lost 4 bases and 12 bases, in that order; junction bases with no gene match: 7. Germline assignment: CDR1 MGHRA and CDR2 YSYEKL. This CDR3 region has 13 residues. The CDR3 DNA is TGCGCCAGCAGCCTCGTAGCGGGGGACGGGCAGTTCTTC. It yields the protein CASSLVAGDGQFF.

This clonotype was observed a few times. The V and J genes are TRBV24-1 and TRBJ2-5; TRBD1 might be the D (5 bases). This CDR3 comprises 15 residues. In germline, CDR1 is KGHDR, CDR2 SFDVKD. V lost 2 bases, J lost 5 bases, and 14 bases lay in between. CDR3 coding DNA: TGTGCCACCAGTGATTCGAGCCCTGGGGCGGAGACCCAGTACTTC. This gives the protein CATSDSSPGAETQYF.

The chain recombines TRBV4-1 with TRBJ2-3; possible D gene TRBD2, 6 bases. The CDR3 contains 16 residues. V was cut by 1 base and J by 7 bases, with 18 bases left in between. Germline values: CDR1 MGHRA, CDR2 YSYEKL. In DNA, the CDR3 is TGCGCCAGCAGCCAAGGAAACGCGGGGAAAGGCTATACGCAGTATTTT. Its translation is CASSQGNAGKGYTQYF.

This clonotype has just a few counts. CDR3 coding DNA: TGTGCCAGCAGGAATGCAGATACGCAGTATTTT. Amino acids: CASRNADTQYF. This chain joins TRBV3-1 and TRBJ2-3; no definite D call. The CDR3 totals 11 residues. V gave up 6 bases and J gave up 4 bases, with 5 bases separating them. Germline-derived CDR1 and CDR2 are LGHDT and YNNKEL (reference sequence).

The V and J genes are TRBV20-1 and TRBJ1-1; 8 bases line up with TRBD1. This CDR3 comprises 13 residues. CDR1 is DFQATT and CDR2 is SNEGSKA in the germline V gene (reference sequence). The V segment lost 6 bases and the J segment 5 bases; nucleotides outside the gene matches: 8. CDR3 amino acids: CSAPGQGETEAFF. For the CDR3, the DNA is TGCAGTGCCCCCGGACAGGGTGAAACTGAAGCTTTCTTT.

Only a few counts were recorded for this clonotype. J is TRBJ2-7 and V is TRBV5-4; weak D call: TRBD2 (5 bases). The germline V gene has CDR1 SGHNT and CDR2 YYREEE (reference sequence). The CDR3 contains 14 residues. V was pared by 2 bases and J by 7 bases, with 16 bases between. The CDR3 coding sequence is TGTGCCAGCAGCTTAGAGGACGGGGTGAGGGAGCAGTACTTC. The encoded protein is CASSLEDGVREQYF.

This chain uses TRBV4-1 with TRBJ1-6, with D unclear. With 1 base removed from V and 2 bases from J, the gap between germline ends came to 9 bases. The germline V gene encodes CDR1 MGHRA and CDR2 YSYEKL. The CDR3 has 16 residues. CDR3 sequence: CASSQVSGAYNSPLHF. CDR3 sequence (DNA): TGCGCCAGCAGCCAAGTAAGCGGTGCCTATAATTCACCCCTCCACTTT.